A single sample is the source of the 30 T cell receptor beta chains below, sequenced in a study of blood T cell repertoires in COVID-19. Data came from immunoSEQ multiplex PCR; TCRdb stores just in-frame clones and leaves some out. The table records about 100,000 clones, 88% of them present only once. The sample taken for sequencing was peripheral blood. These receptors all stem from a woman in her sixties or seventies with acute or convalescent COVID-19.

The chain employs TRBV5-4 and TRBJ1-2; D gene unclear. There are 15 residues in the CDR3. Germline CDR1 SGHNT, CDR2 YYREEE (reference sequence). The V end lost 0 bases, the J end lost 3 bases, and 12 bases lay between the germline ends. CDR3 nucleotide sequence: TGTGCCAGCAGCTTGGAAACCGTAGAGGACTATGGCTACACCTTC. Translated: CASSLETVEDYGYTF.

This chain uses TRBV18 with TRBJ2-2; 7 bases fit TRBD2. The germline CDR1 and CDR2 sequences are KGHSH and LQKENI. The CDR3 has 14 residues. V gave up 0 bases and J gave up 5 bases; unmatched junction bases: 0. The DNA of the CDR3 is TGTGCCAGCTCACCACCGGGAGGGACCGGGGAGCTGTTTTTT. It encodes CASSPPGGTGELFF.

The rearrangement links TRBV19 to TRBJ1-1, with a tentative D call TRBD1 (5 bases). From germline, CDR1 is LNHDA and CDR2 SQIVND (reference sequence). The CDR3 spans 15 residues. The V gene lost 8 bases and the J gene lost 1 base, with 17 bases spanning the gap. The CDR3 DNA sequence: TGTGCCAGTTCAGGGCCTGGGTCGGAGAACACTGAAGCTTTCTTT. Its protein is CASSGPGSENTEAFF.

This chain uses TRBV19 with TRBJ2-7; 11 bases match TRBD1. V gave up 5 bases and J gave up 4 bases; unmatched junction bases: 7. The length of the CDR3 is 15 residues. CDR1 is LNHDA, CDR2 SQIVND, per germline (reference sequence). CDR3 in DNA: TGTGCCAGTAGTCTATCCGGACAGGGGGCTTACGAGCAGTACTTC. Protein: CASSLSGQGAYEQYF.

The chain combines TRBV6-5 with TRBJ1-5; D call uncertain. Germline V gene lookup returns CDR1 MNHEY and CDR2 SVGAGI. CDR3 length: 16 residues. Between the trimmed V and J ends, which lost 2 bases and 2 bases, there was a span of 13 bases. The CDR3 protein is CASSYGRGGGNQPQHF. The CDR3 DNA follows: TGTGCCAGCAGTTACGGTCGGGGTGGCGGCAATCAGCCCCAGCATTTT.

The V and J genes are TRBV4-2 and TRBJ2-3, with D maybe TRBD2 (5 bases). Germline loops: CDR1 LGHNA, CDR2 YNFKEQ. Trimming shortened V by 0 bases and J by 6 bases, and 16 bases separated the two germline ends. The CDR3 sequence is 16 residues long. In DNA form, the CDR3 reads TGTGCCAGCAGCCAAGATCGAGGGTTAGCTAGCGATACGCAGTATTTT. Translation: CASSQDRGLASDTQYF.

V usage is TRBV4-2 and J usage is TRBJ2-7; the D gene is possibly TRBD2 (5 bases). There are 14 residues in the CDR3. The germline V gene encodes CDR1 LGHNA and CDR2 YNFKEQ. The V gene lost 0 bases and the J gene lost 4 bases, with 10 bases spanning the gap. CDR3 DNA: TGTGCCAGCAGCCAAGAAGGGAGTAGTTACGAGCAGTACTTC. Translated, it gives CASSQEGSSYEQYF.

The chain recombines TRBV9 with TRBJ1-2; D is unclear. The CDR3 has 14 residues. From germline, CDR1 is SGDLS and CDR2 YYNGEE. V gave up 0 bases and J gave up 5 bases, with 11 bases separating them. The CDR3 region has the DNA TGTGCCAGCAGCGTAGAGGAGGGTTGGTATGGCTACACCTTC. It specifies CASSVEEGWYGYTF.

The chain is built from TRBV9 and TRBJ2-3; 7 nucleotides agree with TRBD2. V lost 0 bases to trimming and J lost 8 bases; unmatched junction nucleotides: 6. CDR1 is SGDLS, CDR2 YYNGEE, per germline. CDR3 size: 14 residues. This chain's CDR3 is CASSVVPLAATQYF. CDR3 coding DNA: TGTGCCAGCAGCGTAGTCCCTCTAGCGGCTACGCAGTATTTT.

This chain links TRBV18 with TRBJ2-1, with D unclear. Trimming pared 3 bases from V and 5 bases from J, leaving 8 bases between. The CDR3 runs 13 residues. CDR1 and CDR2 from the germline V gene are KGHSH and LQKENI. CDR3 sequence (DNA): TGTGCCAGCTCACCCGATTTAGACAATGAGCAGTTCTTC. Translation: CASSPDLDNEQFF.

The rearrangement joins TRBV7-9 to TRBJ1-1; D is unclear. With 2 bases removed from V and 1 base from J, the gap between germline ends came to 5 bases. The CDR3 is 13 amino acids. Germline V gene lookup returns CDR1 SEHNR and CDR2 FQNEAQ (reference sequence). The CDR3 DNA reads TGTGCCAGCAGCTTAAACAAGAACACTGAAGCTTTCTTT. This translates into CASSLNKNTEAFF.

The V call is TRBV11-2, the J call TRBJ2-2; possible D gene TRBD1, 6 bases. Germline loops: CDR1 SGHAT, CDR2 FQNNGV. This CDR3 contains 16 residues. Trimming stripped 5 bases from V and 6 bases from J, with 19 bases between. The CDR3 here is CASSLPWQGLPGELFF. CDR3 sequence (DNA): TGTGCCAGCAGCCTACCTTGGCAGGGGCTCCCCGGGGAGCTGTTTTTT.

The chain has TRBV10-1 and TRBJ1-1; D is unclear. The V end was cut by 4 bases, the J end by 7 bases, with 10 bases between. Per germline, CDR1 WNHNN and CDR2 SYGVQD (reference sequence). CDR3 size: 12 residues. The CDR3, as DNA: TGCGCCAGCAGTGTCGGGGTAGGTGAAGCTTTCTTT. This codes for CASSVGVGEAFF.

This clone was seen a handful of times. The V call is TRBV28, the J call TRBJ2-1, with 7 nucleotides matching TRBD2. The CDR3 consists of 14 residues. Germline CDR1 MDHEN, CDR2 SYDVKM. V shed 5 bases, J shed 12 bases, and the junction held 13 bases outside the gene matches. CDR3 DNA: TGTGCCAGCAGTCCTCCCAGGCGGGAGAGCATGCAGTTCTTC. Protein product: CASSPPRRESMQFF.

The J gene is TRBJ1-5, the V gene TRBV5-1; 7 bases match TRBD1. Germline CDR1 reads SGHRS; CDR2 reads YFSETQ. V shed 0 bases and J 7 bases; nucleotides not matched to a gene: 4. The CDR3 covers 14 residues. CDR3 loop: CASSLGQGGQPQHF. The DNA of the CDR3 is TGCGCCAGCAGCTTGGGACAGGGCGGACAGCCCCAGCATTTT.

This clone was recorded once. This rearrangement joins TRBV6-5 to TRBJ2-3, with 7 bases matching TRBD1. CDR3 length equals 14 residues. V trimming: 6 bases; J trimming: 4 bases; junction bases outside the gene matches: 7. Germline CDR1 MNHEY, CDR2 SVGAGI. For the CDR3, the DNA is TGTGCCAGCAGCCTACAGGGGTGGGCAGATACGCAGTATTTT. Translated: CASSLQGWADTQYF.

CDR3 region: CATSDARLAGGPGELFF. CDR3 coding DNA: TGTGCCACCAGTGATGCACGACTAGCGGGAGGTCCCGGGGAGCTGTTTTTT. V is TRBV24-1 and J is TRBJ2-2, with TRBD2 matching 13 bases. V trimming: 3 bases; J trimming: 6 bases; junction bases outside the gene matches: 6. The CDR3 totals 17 residues. CDR1 and CDR2 (germline): KGHDR, SFDVKD.

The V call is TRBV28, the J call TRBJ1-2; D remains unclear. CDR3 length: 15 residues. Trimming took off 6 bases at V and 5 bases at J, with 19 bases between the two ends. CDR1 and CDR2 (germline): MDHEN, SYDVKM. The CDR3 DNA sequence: TGTGCCAGCAGCCCGTCATCCGGTACAGTGTATGGCTACACCTTC. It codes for CASSPSSGTVYGYTF.

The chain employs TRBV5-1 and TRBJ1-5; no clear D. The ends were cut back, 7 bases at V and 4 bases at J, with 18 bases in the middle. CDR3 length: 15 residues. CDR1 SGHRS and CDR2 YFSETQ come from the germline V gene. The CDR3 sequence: CASSAEPLRNQPQHF. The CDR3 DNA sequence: TGCGCCAGCTCGGCAGAGCCCCTGAGGAATCAGCCCCAGCATTTT.

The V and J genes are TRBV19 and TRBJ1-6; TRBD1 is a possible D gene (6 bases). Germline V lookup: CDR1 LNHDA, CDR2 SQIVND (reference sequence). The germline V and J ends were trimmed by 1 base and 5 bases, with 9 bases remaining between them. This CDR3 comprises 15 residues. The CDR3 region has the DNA TGTGCCAGTAGTATAGCCGGACAGAATAATTCACCCCTCCACTTT. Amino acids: CASSIAGQNNSPLHF.

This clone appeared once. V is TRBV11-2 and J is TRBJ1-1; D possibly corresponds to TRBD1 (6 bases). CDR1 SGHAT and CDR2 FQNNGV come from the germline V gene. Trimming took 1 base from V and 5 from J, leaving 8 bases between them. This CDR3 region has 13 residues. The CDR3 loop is CASSLGDRTEAFF. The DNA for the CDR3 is TGTGCCAGCAGCTTAGGAGACAGGACTGAAGCTTTCTTT.

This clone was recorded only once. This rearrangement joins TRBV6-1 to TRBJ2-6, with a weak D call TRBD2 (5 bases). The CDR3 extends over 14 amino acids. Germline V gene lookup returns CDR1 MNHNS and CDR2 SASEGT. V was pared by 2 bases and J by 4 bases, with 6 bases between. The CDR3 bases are TGTGCCAGCAGTGAAAGCGGCGGGGCCAACGTCCTGACTTTC. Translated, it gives CASSESGGANVLTF.

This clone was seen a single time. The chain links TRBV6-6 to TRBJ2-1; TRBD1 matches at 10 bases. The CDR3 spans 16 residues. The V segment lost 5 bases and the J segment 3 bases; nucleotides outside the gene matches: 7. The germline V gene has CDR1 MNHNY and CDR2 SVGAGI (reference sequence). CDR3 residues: CASSPLDRGFYNEQFF. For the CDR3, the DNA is TGTGCCAGCAGTCCCTTGGACAGGGGGTTCTACAATGAGCAGTTCTTC.

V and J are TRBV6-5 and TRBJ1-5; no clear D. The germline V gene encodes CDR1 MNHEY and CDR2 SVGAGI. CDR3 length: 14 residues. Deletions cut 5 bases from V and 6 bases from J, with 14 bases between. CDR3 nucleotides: TGTGCCAGCAGTACCTCCCCGCGGGCTCAGCCCCAGCATTTT. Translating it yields CASSTSPRAQPQHF.

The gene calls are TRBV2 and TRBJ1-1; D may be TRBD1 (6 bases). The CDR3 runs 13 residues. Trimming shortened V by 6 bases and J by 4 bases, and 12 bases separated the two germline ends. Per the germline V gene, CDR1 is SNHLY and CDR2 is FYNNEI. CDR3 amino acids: CASRREQGTEAFF. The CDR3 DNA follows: TGTGCCAGCAGGAGGGAACAGGGCACTGAAGCTTTCTTT.

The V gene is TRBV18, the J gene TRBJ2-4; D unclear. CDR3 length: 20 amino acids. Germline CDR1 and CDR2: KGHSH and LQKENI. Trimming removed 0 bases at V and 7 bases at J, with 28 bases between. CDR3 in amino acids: CASSPPMRLQSLGSANIQYF. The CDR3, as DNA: TGTGCCAGCTCACCACCCATGCGGTTACAAAGCCTCGGATCAGCGAACATTCAGTACTTC.

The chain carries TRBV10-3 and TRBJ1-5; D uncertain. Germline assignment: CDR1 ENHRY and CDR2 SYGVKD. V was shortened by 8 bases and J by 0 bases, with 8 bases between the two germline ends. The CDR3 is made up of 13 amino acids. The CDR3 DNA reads TGTGCCATCTCCTCAGATAGCAATCAGCCCCAGCATTTT. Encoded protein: CAISSDSNQPQHF.

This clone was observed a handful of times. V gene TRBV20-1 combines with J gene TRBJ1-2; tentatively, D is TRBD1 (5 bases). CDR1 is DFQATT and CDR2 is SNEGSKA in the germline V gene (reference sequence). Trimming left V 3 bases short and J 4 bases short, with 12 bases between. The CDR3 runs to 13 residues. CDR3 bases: TGCAGTGCTAGTCCGCAGGGAGGCTATGGCTACACCTTC. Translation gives CSASPQGGYGYTF.

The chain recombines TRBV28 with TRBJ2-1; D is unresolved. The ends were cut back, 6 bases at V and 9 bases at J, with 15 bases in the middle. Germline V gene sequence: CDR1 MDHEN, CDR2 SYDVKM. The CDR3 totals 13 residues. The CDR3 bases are TGTGCCAGCAGGGCTCCGTTGAACCCTGAGCAGTTCTTC. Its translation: CASRAPLNPEQFF.

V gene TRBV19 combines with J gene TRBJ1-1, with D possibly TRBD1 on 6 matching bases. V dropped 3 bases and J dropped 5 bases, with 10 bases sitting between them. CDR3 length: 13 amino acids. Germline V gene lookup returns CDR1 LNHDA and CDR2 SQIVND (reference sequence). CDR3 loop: CASSITQGTEAFF. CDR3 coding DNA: TGTGCCAGTAGTATCACCCAGGGGACTGAAGCTTTCTTT.